This is a list of T cell receptor beta chains from one sample in a study of cytomegalovirus exposure and HLA in healthy donors. The protocol was immunoSEQ multiplex PCR, while the TCRdb copy is restricted to in-frame clones and leaves out a portion. The sample carries 85,000 to 110,000 clones, around 77% recorded once. The sample was PBMCs. Source of these receptors: a man in his fifties in good health and CMV-seropositive. The CDR3 runs from the conserved cysteine through the conserved F or W. Some rows mark clone size as missing; the rest say once, few, many or name a class of expanded clone.

V gene: TRBV19
J gene: TRBJ2-1
CDR3 length: 15
clone size: -
CDR3 protein: CASSMSLSSYNEQFF

V gene: TRBV29-1
J gene: TRBJ2-5
CDR3 length: 13
clone size: -
CDR3 protein: CSVSDRAGETQYF

V gene: TRBV10-3
J gene: TRBJ2-5
CDR3 length: 14
clone size: -
CDR3 protein: CAISESSGRETQYF

V gene: TRBV7-6
J gene: TRBJ2-7
CDR3 length: 17
clone size: -
CDR3 protein: CASISNRWTGSDYEQYF

V gene: TRBV28
J gene: TRBJ1-1
CDR3 length: 15
clone size: -
CDR3 protein: CASTVPTGQNTEASF

V gene: TRBV5-1
J gene: TRBJ1-1
CDR3 length: 14
clone size: few
CDR3 protein: CASSSGTENTEAFF

V gene: TRBV2
J gene: TRBJ1-2
CDR3 length: 13
clone size: once
CDR3 protein: CASTPGQPLGYTF

V gene: TRBV6-4
J gene: TRBJ2-3
CDR3 length: 15
clone size: -
CDR3 protein: CASSDDGGSTDTQYF

V gene: TRBV19
J gene: TRBJ2-7
CDR3 length: 12
clone size: -
CDR3 protein: CASTGVNYEQYF

V gene: TRBV11-2
J gene: TRBJ2-2
CDR3 length: 13
clone size: -
CDR3 protein: CASSLASYRELFF

V gene: TRBV7-9
J gene: TRBJ1-3
CDR3 length: 15
clone size: -
CDR3 protein: CASSADRNSGNTIYF

V gene: TRBV7-3
J gene: TRBJ1-1
CDR3 length: 13
clone size: -
CDR3 protein: CASSNTPGGQAFF

V gene: TRBV5-1
J gene: TRBJ2-7
CDR3 length: 14
clone size: -
CDR3 protein: CASRGQGAMGEQYF

V gene: TRBV29-1
J gene: TRBJ2-7
CDR3 length: 15
clone size: -
CDR3 protein: CSVSGLAGGRYEQYF

V gene: TRBV7-6
J gene: TRBJ2-3
CDR3 length: 14
clone size: -
CDR3 protein: CASSLNTITDTQYF

V gene: TRBV19
J gene: TRBJ2-5
CDR3 length: 16
clone size: -
CDR3 protein: CASSIGGTPAKETQYF

V gene: TRBV28
J gene: TRBJ2-5
CDR3 length: 15
clone size: -
CDR3 protein: CASRKDRPRWETQYF

V gene: TRBV7-6
J gene: TRBJ2-1
CDR3 length: 14
clone size: -
CDR3 protein: CASSLSPQGGEQFF

V gene: TRBV10-3
J gene: TRBJ2-1
CDR3 length: 17
clone size: -
CDR3 protein: CAISESLRDRRHNEQFF

V gene: TRBV7-2
J gene: -
CDR3 length: 14
clone size: -
CDR3 protein: CASRTSGAVFEQYF

V gene: TRBV4-2
J gene: TRBJ1-1
CDR3 length: 14
clone size: -
CDR3 protein: CASSQDRGSTEAFF

V gene: TRBV5-4
J gene: TRBJ1-2
CDR3 length: 13
clone size: -
CDR3 protein: CASSLPGGDGYTF

V gene: TRBV10-3
J gene: TRBJ2-7
CDR3 length: 12
clone size: -
CDR3 protein: CAIRRAGIEQYF

V gene: TRBV4-2
J gene: TRBJ2-3
CDR3 length: 16
clone size: -
CDR3 protein: CASSQGQGGGRDTQYF

V gene: TRBV19
J gene: TRBJ2-6
CDR3 length: 17
clone size: once
CDR3 protein: CASSGGQGFAGANVLTF

V gene: TRBV5-1
J gene: TRBJ2-5
CDR3 length: 14
clone size: once
CDR3 protein: CASSWGLAAETQYF

V gene: TRBV27
J gene: TRBJ2-7
CDR3 length: 14
clone size: once
CDR3 protein: CASGRDRGPYEQYF

V gene: TRBV7-8
J gene: TRBJ2-2
CDR3 length: 17
clone size: -
CDR3 protein: CASSLLGLAGLVGELFF

V gene: TRBV7-9
J gene: TRBJ2-3
CDR3 length: 16
clone size: -
CDR3 protein: CASSWAPLAGTDTQYF

V gene: TRBV5-4
J gene: TRBJ2-1
CDR3 length: 13
clone size: -
CDR3 protein: CASSPRGYNEQFF

V gene: TRBV7-2
J gene: TRBJ1-5
CDR3 length: 15
clone size: once
CDR3 protein: CASRRGGLSNQPQHF

V gene: TRBV18
J gene: TRBJ2-1
CDR3 length: 13
clone size: -
CDR3 protein: CASSPPREGEQFF

V gene: TRBV30
J gene: TRBJ2-2
CDR3 length: 13
clone size: -
CDR3 protein: CAWSVGPIGELFF

V gene: TRBV5-6
J gene: TRBJ1-5
CDR3 length: 17
clone size: -
CDR3 protein: CASSITDRSDSNQPQHF

V gene: TRBV11-2
J gene: TRBJ2-3
CDR3 length: 16
clone size: -
CDR3 protein: CASSLQGARVTDTQYF

V gene: TRBV7-9
J gene: TRBJ2-4
CDR3 length: 16
clone size: -
CDR3 protein: CASSLGRTGTKNIQYF

V gene: TRBV7-2
J gene: TRBJ2-1
CDR3 length: 16
clone size: -
CDR3 protein: CASSLSGTDSYNEQFF

V gene: TRBV19
J gene: TRBJ2-1
CDR3 length: 13
clone size: -
CDR3 protein: CASSISGPNEQFF

V gene: TRBV5-1
J gene: TRBJ2-4
CDR3 length: 15
clone size: -
CDR3 protein: CASSPYSEAKNIQYF

V gene: TRBV4-2
J gene: TRBJ2-3
CDR3 length: 16
clone size: -
CDR3 protein: CASSQEVAGGLDTQYF

V gene: TRBV28
J gene: TRBJ2-7
CDR3 length: 13
clone size: -
CDR3 protein: CASSLAGPYEQYF

V gene: TRBV19
J gene: TRBJ2-1
CDR3 length: 17
clone size: -
CDR3 protein: CASSPGGTSPPYNEQFF

V gene: TRBV5-4
J gene: TRBJ2-1
CDR3 length: 18
clone size: -
CDR3 protein: CASSKTSGRPSLYNEQFF

V gene: TRBV4-3
J gene: TRBJ2-2
CDR3 length: 15
clone size: -
CDR3 protein: CASSQEGGQTGELFF

V gene: TRBV18
J gene: TRBJ1-1
CDR3 length: 14
clone size: -
CDR3 protein: CASSSGQGNTEAFF

V gene: TRBV5-1
J gene: TRBJ2-7
CDR3 length: 13
clone size: -
CDR3 protein: CASSLVGEGKEYF

V gene: TRBV25-1
J gene: TRBJ1-6
CDR3 length: 14
clone size: -
CDR3 protein: CASSTGTGSAPLHF

V gene: TRBV30
J gene: TRBJ2-7
CDR3 length: 16
clone size: -
CDR3 protein: CAWRPPGGIVSYEQYF

V gene: TRBV7-2
J gene: TRBJ2-2
CDR3 length: 16
clone size: -
CDR3 protein: CASSLKPRESTGELFF

V gene: TRBV7-2
J gene: TRBJ2-1
CDR3 length: 17
clone size: -
CDR3 protein: CASSLGLAGNSYNEQFF